This T cell receptor (beta chain) originates from a study of control samples from healthy donors and cancer patients (dated by TCRdb to 2020 to 2022). In regard to this clone: The specificity of this receptor is unknown. Within one base of it there is no much larger clone, and no base qualities were kept.

Reading the germline V gene (reference sequence) gives CDR1 MNHEY and CDR2 SMNVEV. From its cysteine to its phenylalanine, the CDR3 spans 15 amino acids. Only the CDR3 DNA stays, 45 bases, in frame from base 1. Deletion took 3 bases off V and 0 bases off J, with a span of 6 bases between the germline ends. Library construction relied on the immunoSEQ multiplex PCR assay. What TCRdb holds here is the immuneACCESS table cut down to in-frame rearrangements. Part of the clones is not present; checked against another copy, under half of the missing clones reflect an unresolved V gene, and the others are unexplained. The sample yields about 150,000 clones; 75% to 90% were counted once. Of the sample, 4.9% is held by the ten largest clones.

This chain joins TRBV27 to TRBJ1-6, and TRBD1 may be the D gene, going by 5 matching bases. Sequencing input: blood. The TCR originated in a man aged 25 to 40 in good health. The sequence in DNA is TGTGCCAGCAGTTTCGACAGCTCCTATAATTCACCCCTCCACTTT. The resulting protein is CASSFDSSYNSPLHF.